One sample yielded the 22 T cell receptor beta chains listed below, sequenced in a study of T-cell memory formation after mild COVID-19. TCRdb reanalysed the 5' RACE reads using MiXCR and keeps one entry per CDR3 protein. The sample yields 340,000 or so distinct CDR3 sequences, over 10% seen once. The sample consisted of PBMCs or a T cell subset sorted from them (not recorded which). The source of these receptors is a man aged 18 to 35 who had mild COVID-19 (a few samples of this study predate the infection). Cell type and time point are not known.

The chain has TRBV6-2 or TRBV6-3 and TRBJ2-6; D unclear. The CDR3 has 14 amino acids. Germline V gives CDR1 MNHEY, CDR2 SVGEGT. Between the trimmed V and J ends, which lost 7 bases and 4 bases, there was a span of 11 bases. The CDR3 region is CASNRKEGANVLTF. The DNA of the CDR3 is TGTGCCAGCAATCGCAAGGAGGGGGCCAACGTCCTGACTTTC.

In regard to this clonotype: This sequence may be a read error, since a much larger clone differs from it by one base. V and J are TRBV6-5 and TRBJ1-2; tentatively, D is TRBD1 (6 bases). The CDR3 totals 15 residues. CDR1 and CDR2 from the germline V gene are MNHEY and SVGAGI. Trimming left V 6 bases short and J 4 bases short, with 18 bases between. The CDR3 is CASSLRGAGGYGYTF. CDR3 DNA sequence: TGTGCCAGCAGCCTACGGGGGGCAGGAGGCTATGGCTACACCTTC.

The V gene is TRBV5-1, the J gene TRBJ1-6; tentative D call: TRBD1 (5 bases). This CDR3 is built from 16 residues. Germline values: CDR1 SGHRS, CDR2 YFSETQ. The V end lost 4 bases, the J end lost 9 bases, and 20 bases lay between the germline ends. CDR3 coding DNA: TGCGCCAGCAGCCTCGACAGCCAACCTGGGGGTTCACCCCTCCACTTT. Translation gives CASSLDSQPGGSPLHF.

The V gene is TRBV7-6, the J gene TRBJ2-2, with D possibly matching TRBD2 (5 bases). The germline gives CDR1 SGHVS, CDR2 FNYEAQ. The length of the CDR3 is 14 residues. The ends were cut back, 5 bases at V and 7 bases at J, with 14 bases in the middle. The DNA for the CDR3 is TGTGCCAGCAGCCAAACGGGGTTAGGCGGGGAGCTGTTTTTT. Translated, it gives CASSQTGLGGELFF.

This clonotype was seen more than once but under ten times. V and J are TRBV7-9 and TRBJ2-5; D unclear. CDR1 and CDR2 from the germline V gene are SEHNR and FQNEAQ (reference sequence). Deletions cut 2 bases from V and 5 bases from J, with 15 bases between. The CDR3 contains 15 residues. The CDR3 loop reads CASSLTRLQRETQYF. As DNA, the CDR3 is TGTGCCAGCAGCTTAACTCGGTTGCAGAGGGAGACCCAGTACTTC.

This rearrangement joins TRBV4-3 to TRBJ2-5; 8 bases match TRBD2. Germline values: CDR1 LGHNA, CDR2 YSLEER. The CDR3 extends over 16 amino acids. Germline trimming cut 1 base from V and 5 bases from J; bases unmatched to any gene: 9. The CDR3 reads CASSQGHGGAGETQYF. The CDR3 coding sequence is TGCGCCAGCAGCCAAGGTCACGGGGGGGCTGGGGAGACCCAGTACTTC.

Only a few counts were recorded for this clonotype. The rearrangement links TRBV6-1 to TRBJ2-5, with TRBD1 matching over 9 bases. The junction had 12 bases not matched to a gene; V was cut back by 8 bases and J by 8 bases. The CDR3 is 14 residues long. Per germline, CDR1 MNHNS and CDR2 SASEGT. CDR3 protein: CASRDRDRVYTQYF. CDR3 sequence (DNA): TGTGCCAGCCGAGACCGGGACAGGGTATATACCCAGTACTTC.

J is TRBJ2-7 and V is TRBV6-1; the D gene could be TRBD1 or TRBD2 (5 bases each). CDR1 and CDR2 (germline): MNHNS, SASEGT. The CDR3 totals 14 residues. Trimming left V 6 bases short and J 9 bases short, with 21 bases between. The CDR3 sequence: CASSARGISTRQYV. CDR3 DNA sequence: TGTGCCAGCAGCGCCCGGGGCATATCTACGAGGCAGTACGTC.

V usage is TRBV20-1 and J usage is TRBJ1-6; 11 nucleotides match TRBD1. The CDR3 sequence is 15 residues long. Losses at the gene ends were 4 bases for V and 15 bases for J; bases not matched to a gene: 14. Germline V CDR1 and CDR2: DFQATT, SNEGSKA (reference sequence). The CDR3 protein is CSATYDIWTGGNLHF. The DNA of the CDR3 is TGCAGTGCTACCTATGATATATGGACAGGGGGCAACCTCCACTTT.

The gene calls are TRBV5-1 and TRBJ2-1, with 9 nucleotides matching TRBD1. The CDR3 spans 17 residues. CDR1 is SGHRS, CDR2 YFSETQ, per germline. V was clipped by 0 bases and J by 13 bases; unmatched bases: 17. The CDR3 loop is CASSLDRGPPIQGSQFF. CDR3 DNA sequence: TGCGCCAGCAGCTTGGACAGGGGGCCGCCCATACAGGGGAGTCAGTTCTTC.

This clonotype was counted only a few times. This rearrangement joins TRBV6-5 to TRBJ1-2; 7 bases match TRBD1. CDR3 length: 16 amino acids. Germline CDR1 reads MNHEY; CDR2 reads SVGAGI. V shed 6 bases and J 4 bases; nucleotides not matched to a gene: 14. CDR3 residues: CASRRTGIEGGYGYTF. CDR3 bases: TGTGCCAGCAGGCGGACAGGAATAGAAGGAGGCTATGGCTACACCTTC.

The chain carries TRBV11-2 and TRBJ2-7, with D possibly TRBD1 on 6 matching bases. V lost 7 bases to trimming and J lost 7 bases, with 23 bases between them. Germline V gene lookup returns CDR1 SGHAT and CDR2 FQNNGV. This CDR3 comprises 15 residues. This CDR3 reads CASTRRAGALVEQYF. The CDR3, as DNA: TGTGCCAGCACTCGAAGGGCAGGGGCGCTAGTGGAGCAGTACTTC. Looking up the rest from reference TRBV11-2 and TRBJ2-7 gives the full variable domain: EAGVAQSPRYKIIEKRQSVAFWCNPISGHATLYWYQQILGQGPKLLIQFQNNGVVDDSQLPKDRFSAERLKGVDSTLKIQPAKLEDSAVYLCASTRRAGALVEQYFGPGTRLTVT.

The rearrangement joins TRBV20-1 to TRBJ1-2; D remains unclear. Germline CDR1 DFQATT, CDR2 SNEGSKA (reference sequence). The CDR3 has 13 amino acids. V dropped 0 bases and J dropped 4 bases, with 9 bases sitting between them. CDR3 amino acids: CSARDHLGYGYTF. The DNA for the CDR3 is TGCAGTGCTAGAGATCACCTTGGCTATGGCTACACCTTC.

This clonotype was observed many times. The chain links TRBV29-1 to TRBJ2-7, with D uncertain. CDR3 length: 11 amino acids. Per the germline V gene, CDR1 is SQVTM and CDR2 is ANQGSEA. Deletions cut 4 bases from V and 3 bases from J, with 7 bases between. As DNA, the CDR3 is TGCAGCGTTGCTCAGTACTACGAGCAGTACTTC. Residues: CSVAQYYEQYF.

This clonotype has more than one count but fewer than ten. The chain recombines TRBV6-5 with TRBJ2-7; D unclear. The CDR3 loop spans 13 amino acids. Per germline, CDR1 MNHEY and CDR2 SVGAGI. Trimming took 3 bases from V and 3 from J, leaving 9 bases between them. The CDR3 DNA reads as TGTGCCAGCAGTTATAAGGGCGGCTACGAGCAGTACGTC. Residues: CASSYKGGYEQYV.

The rearrangement joins TRBV7-9 to TRBJ1-2, with 10 bases aligning to TRBD1. V dropped 5 bases and J dropped 3; count of bases not matched to a gene: 6. The germline V gene has CDR1 SEHNR and CDR2 FQNEAQ (reference sequence). This CDR3 comprises 15 residues. CDR3 protein: CASSRSGTGDYGYTF. CDR3 DNA: TGTGCCAGCAGCCGATCCGGGACAGGGGACTATGGCTACACCTTC.

This chain connects TRBV7-3 to TRBJ2-1; 10 bases are shared with TRBD2. Germline CDR1 is SGHTA and CDR2 is FQGTGA. The CDR3 length is 16 residues. With V trimmed by 2 bases and J by 6 bases, 7 bases remained unmatched. CDR3 bases: TGTGCCAGCAGCTTAGTCGGCGGGACTAGCGTCAATGAGCAGTTCTTC. Translating gives CASSLVGGTSVNEQFF.

This chain uses TRBV10-3 with TRBJ2-2; possibly TRBD1 or TRBD2 for D (5 bases each). Germline V gives CDR1 ENHRY, CDR2 SYGVKD. V lost 6 bases and J lost 5, with 19 bases in between. This CDR3 is built from 16 residues. DNA for the CDR3: TGTGCCATCAGGGTAGAGGCCACATGGGGGACCGGGGAGCTGTTTTTT. Amino acids: CAIRVEATWGTGELFF.

This clonotype was picked up a small number of times. This chain joins TRBV9 and TRBJ2-2, with D possibly being TRBD2 (5 bases). Germline V gives CDR1 SGDLS, CDR2 YYNGEE. The ends were cut back, 0 bases at V and 6 bases at J, with 15 bases in the middle. The CDR3 consists of 16 residues. The CDR3 coding sequence is TGTGCCAGCAGCGTAGCTGGGAATCGGGAACCCGGGGAGCTGTTTTTT. Translation: CASSVAGNREPGELFF.

This clonotype was detected ten times or more. The chain joins TRBV7-3 to TRBJ2-7; D perhaps matches TRBD1 (5 bases). Germline V CDR1 and CDR2: SGHTA, FQGTGA. The CDR3 spans 16 residues. V dropped 4 bases and J dropped 5 bases, with 21 bases sitting between them. In DNA, the CDR3 is TGTGCCAGCAGCTCCTCCTACTCCCCCTCGACAGACGAGCAGTACTTC. Translating gives CASSSSYSPSTDEQYF.

This clonotype turned up a few times. The chain joins TRBV11-2 to TRBJ2-2, with TRBD2 matching over 9 bases. There are 15 residues in the CDR3. CDR1 is SGHAT and CDR2 is FQNNGV in the germline V gene. The junction had 6 bases not matched to a gene; V was cut back by 5 bases and J by 5 bases. CDR3 residues: CASSPSGGWTGELFF. The CDR3, as DNA: TGTGCCAGCAGCCCCAGCGGGGGGTGGACCGGGGAGCTGTTTTTT.

This chain joins TRBV20-1 and TRBJ2-3; D is perhaps TRBD2 (7 bases). This CDR3 is 14 amino acids long. V gave up 2 bases and J gave up 2 bases, with 11 bases separating them. Germline loops: CDR1 DFQATT, CDR2 SNEGSKA (reference sequence). CDR3 in amino acids: CSARPGGFTDTQYF. The CDR3 DNA follows: TGCAGTGCTAGACCGGGGGGCTTCACAGATACGCAGTATTTT.